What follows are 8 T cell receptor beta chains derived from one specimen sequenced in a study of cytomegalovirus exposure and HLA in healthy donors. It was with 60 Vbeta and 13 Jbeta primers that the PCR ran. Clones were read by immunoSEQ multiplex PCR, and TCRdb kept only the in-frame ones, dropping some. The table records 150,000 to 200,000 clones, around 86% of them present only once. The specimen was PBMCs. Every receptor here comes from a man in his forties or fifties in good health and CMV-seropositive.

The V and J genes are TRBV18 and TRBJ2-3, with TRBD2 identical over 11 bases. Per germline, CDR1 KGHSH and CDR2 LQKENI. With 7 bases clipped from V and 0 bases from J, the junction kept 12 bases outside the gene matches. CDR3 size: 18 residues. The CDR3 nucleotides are TGTGCCAGCTTTCCACTAGCGGGGGACCAACTAAGCACAGATACGCAGTATTTT. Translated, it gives CASFPLAGDQLSTDTQYF.

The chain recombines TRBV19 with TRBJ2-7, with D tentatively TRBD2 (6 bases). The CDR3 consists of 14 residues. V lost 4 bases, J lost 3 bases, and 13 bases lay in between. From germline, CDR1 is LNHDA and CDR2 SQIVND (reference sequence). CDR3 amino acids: CASSRDSGHYEQYF. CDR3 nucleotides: TGTGCCAGTAGTAGGGACTCGGGGCACTACGAGCAGTACTTC.

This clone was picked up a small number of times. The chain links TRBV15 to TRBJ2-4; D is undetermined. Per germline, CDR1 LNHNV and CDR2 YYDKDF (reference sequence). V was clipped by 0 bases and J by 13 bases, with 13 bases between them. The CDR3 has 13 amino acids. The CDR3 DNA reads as TGTGCCACCAGCAGAGACAACCGACTTGAACAGTACTTC. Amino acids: CATSRDNRLEQYF.

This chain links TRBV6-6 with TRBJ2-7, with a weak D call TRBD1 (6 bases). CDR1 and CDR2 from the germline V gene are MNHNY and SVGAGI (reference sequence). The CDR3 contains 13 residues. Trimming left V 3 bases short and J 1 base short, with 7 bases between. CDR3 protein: CASSYGQSYEQYF. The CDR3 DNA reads TGTGCCAGCAGTTATGGACAGTCCTACGAGCAGTACTTC.

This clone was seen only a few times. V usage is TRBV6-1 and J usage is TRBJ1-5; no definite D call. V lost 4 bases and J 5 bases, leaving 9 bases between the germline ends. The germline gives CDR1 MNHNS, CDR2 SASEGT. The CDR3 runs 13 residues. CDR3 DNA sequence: TGTGCCAGCAGTGGTTACAATTATCAGCCCCAGCATTTT. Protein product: CASSGYNYQPQHF.

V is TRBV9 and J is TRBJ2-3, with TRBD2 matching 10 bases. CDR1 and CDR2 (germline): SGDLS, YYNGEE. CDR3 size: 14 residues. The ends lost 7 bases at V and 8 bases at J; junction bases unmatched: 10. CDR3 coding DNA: TGTGCCAGCGGGACTAGCGACCGGACGGGTACGCAGTATTTT. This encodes CASGTSDRTGTQYF.

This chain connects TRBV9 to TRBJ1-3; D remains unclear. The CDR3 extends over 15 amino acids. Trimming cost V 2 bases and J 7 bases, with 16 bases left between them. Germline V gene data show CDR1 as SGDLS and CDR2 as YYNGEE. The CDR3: CASSVSGSSVNTIYF. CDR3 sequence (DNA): TGTGCCAGCAGCGTTTCCGGTTCTTCCGTGAACACCATATATTTT.

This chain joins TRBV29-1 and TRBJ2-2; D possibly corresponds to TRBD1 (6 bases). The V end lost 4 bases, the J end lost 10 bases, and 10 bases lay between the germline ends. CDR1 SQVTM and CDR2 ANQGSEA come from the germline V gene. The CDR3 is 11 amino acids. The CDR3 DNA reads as TGCAGCGTTGGCAGGGGTGTGGAGCTGTTTTTT. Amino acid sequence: CSVGRGVELFF.